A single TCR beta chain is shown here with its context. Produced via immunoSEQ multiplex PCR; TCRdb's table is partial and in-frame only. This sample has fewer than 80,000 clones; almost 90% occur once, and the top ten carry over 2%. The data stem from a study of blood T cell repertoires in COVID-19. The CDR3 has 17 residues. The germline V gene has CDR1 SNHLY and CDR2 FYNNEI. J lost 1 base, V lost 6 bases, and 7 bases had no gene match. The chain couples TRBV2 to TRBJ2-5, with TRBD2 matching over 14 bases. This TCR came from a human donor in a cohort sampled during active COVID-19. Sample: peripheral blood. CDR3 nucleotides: TGTGCCAGCAGGAAGGGGACTAGCGGGAGAGGCCAAGAGACCCAGTACTTC. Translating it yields CASRKGTSGRGQETQYF.